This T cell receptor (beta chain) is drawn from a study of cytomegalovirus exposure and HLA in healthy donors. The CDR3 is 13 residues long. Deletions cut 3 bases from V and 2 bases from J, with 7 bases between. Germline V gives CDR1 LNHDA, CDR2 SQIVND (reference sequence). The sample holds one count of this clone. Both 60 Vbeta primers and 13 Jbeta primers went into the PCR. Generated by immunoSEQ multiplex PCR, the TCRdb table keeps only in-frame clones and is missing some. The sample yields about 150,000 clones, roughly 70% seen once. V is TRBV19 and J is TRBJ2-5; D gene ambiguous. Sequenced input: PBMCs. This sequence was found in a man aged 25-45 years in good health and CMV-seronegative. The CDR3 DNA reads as TGTGCCAGTAGTATCCGGGTACAAGAGACCCAGTACTTC. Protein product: CASSIRVQETQYF.